This entry is about one TCR beta chain. Its target is not known. Researchers made TCR cDNA using 5'RACE template switching, and this step added a universal primer site and UMIs. MiXCR, applied by TCRdb to the 5' RACE reads, yields one record per CDR3 protein. This sample has approximately 550,000 distinct CDR3 sequences, with about 19% found just once. This record belongs to a study of T cells after yellow fever vaccination. The study's findings and limits: Reappearance after the booster was observed for most primary-vaccination clones (about 96% CD4, over 70% CD8). Researchers cautioned that FACS-sorted repertoires could harbor abundant clonotypes contaminating from the bulk population. A weaker but faster secondary response was observed, peaking on day 5 versus 15.

Trimming took 7 bases from V and 4 from J; bases not matched to a gene: 5. The CDR3 sequence is 15 residues long. Germline CDR1 reads LGHNT; CDR2 reads FRNRAP. The TCR was taken from a man aged 30 to 45 who received the YFV17D yellow fever vaccine. Sequences were derived from PBMCs, sampled 15 days after the yellow fever booster vaccination. This chain uses TRBV12-5 with TRBJ2-1, with TRBD2 matching over 12 bases. The CDR3 DNA sequence: TGTGCTAGTGACATAGGACTAGCGGGATACAATGAGCAGTTCTTC. Its protein is CASDIGLAGYNEQFF.